The 2 T cell receptor beta chains in this list originate from one sample, sequenced in a study of OX40 agonist ivuxolimab in advanced cancers. Data came from immunoSEQ multiplex PCR; TCRdb stores just in-frame clones and leaves some out. The sample holds 70,000 to 100,000 clones, about 90% seen once. The sequences come from CD4+ or CD8+ T cells sorted from blood, collected in a trial of the OX40 agonist ivuxolimab. These receptors all stem from an adult with an advanced solid tumor such as melanoma, head and neck, liver or kidney cancer.

The chain joins TRBV27 to TRBJ2-7; TRBD2 aligns across 7 bases. Trimming at V came to 4 bases and at J to 1 base, leaving 10 bases not matched to a gene. In germline, CDR1 is MNHEY, CDR2 SMNVEV (reference sequence). The CDR3 loop spans 16 amino acids. The CDR3 DNA reads as TGTGCCAGCAGTTCTGCCGAGACTAGCCTTTCCTACGAGCAGTACTTC. Translated: CASSSAETSLSYEQYF.

The CDR3 spells CASRTGVGNQPQHF. CDR3 sequence (DNA): TGTGCCAGCAGAACCGGGGTAGGGAACCAGCCCCAGCATTTT. V gene TRBV6-1 combines with J gene TRBJ1-5, with unresolved D. CDR1 is MNHNS and CDR2 is SASEGT in the germline V gene. V shed 6 bases and J shed 7 bases, with 16 bases lying between them. The CDR3 totals 14 residues.